This entry features one T cell receptor (beta chain) sequence. Its target is unknown. The germline gives CDR1 SGHVS, CDR2 FNYEAQ. Germline trimming cut 5 bases from V and 5 bases from J; bases unmatched to any gene: 7. There are 14 residues in the CDR3. The data derive from a study of T cells after yellow fever vaccination. 5'RACE template switching added a universal primer site and UMIs to TCR cDNA. TCRdb processed the 5' RACE reads anew with MiXCR; each CDR3 protein has one entry. The repertoire holds about 630,000 distinct CDR3 sequences, with roughly an eighth as singletons. Notes on the study in general: Most clones from primary vaccination resurfaced after the booster (nearly 97% CD4, over 85% CD8). By day 5 rather than day 15, the secondary response had peaked, though it was weaker.

The sequencing used PBMCs, collected on the day of the yellow fever booster vaccination. The clonotype originates from a man aged 25-40 years who received the YFV17D yellow fever vaccine. This chain joins TRBV7-6 and TRBJ2-7; 9 bases fit TRBD1. The CDR3 loop reads CASSPGDRDHEQYF. The DNA of the CDR3 is TGTGCCAGCAGCCCCGGGGACAGGGACCACGAGCAGTACTTC.